One sample yielded the 24 T cell receptor beta chains listed below, sequenced in a study of shared clonotypes between healthy human individuals. The naive CD8 fraction comprised CD45RO-negative cells positively selected for CCR7 and excluded terminally differentiated effector memory CD45RA+ cells. Assay: immunoSEQ multiplex PCR; the TCRdb copy retains only in-frame clones and omits some. The sample lists approximately 1.9 million clones; approximately 92% were seen once. Sequencing input: naive CD8+ T cells from PBMCs. The receptors were sampled from a young man in good health. Some clones in this sample may be carry-over from other donors' samples.

The J gene is TRBJ2-1, the V gene TRBV19; 9 bases fit TRBD2. The V gene's germline CDR1 is LNHDA and CDR2 SQIVND (reference sequence). Unmatched junction bases numbered 7, after V lost 0 bases and J lost 4 bases. The CDR3 consists of 17 residues. The CDR3 DNA is TGTGCCAGTAGTATAGACCCTCAGCGGGAGGCATACAATGAGCAGTTCTTC. Its protein is CASSIDPQREAYNEQFF.

The V and J genes are TRBV2 and TRBJ2-3, with D uncertain. V lost 1 base to trimming and J lost 0 bases, with 8 bases between them. Germline values: CDR1 SNHLY, CDR2 FYNNEI. The CDR3 spans 15 residues. The CDR3 region is CASSEGFTSTDTQYF. The CDR3, as DNA: TGTGCCAGCAGTGAAGGATTCACCAGCACAGATACGCAGTATTTT.

This clone was observed a single time. CDR3 region: CASSVETGGFETQYF. The CDR3 coding sequence is TGTGCCAGCAGCGTAGAGACAGGGGGCTTTGAGACCCAGTACTTC. The chain carries TRBV9 and TRBJ2-5, with 10 bases lining up with TRBD1. The V segment lost 0 bases and the J segment 5 bases; nucleotides outside the gene matches: 4. Germline CDR1 SGDLS, CDR2 YYNGEE. The CDR3 sequence is 15 residues long.

The rearrangement uses TRBV19 and TRBJ2-2, with D perhaps being TRBD1 or TRBD2 (6 bases each). Deletions cut 1 base from V and 1 base from J, with 10 bases between. The V gene's germline CDR1 is LNHDA and CDR2 SQIVND (reference sequence). This CDR3 is built from 16 residues. The CDR3 reads CASSIVADRNTGELFF. In DNA form, the CDR3 reads TGTGCCAGTAGTATAGTAGCGGACAGGAACACCGGGGAGCTGTTTTTT.

The rearrangement uses TRBV11-2 and TRBJ2-1; no clear D gene. CDR1 is SGHAT, CDR2 FQNNGV, per germline. The V end was cut by 1 base, the J end by 5 bases, with 12 bases between. The CDR3 is 15 amino acids. CDR3 region: CASSLGWNSDNEQFF. The CDR3 DNA follows: TGTGCCAGCAGCTTAGGTTGGAACAGCGACAATGAGCAGTTCTTC.

J is TRBJ1-2 and V is TRBV7-9; D ambiguous. V lost 7 bases, J lost 4 bases, and 13 bases lay in between. This CDR3 spans 13 amino acids. Germline V gives CDR1 SEHNR, CDR2 FQNEAQ (reference sequence). For the CDR3, the DNA is TGTGCCAGCATCCCGTCAGCCCCCTATGGCTACACCTTC. Its protein is CASIPSAPYGYTF.

This sequence joins TRBV7-3 and TRBJ1-1; D remains ambiguous. The CDR3 has 12 residues. Trimming stripped 3 bases from V and 7 bases from J, with 9 bases between. In germline, CDR1 is SGHTA, CDR2 FQGTGA. The DNA for the CDR3 is TGTGCCAGCAGCTTCGGCCAGATTGAAGCTTTCTTT. Translating gives CASSFGQIEAFF.

The chain uses TRBV5-1 and TRBJ2-7; TRBD2 matches at 9 bases. The J segment lost 6 bases and the V segment lost 5 bases, leaving 12 bases of the junction unmatched. Looked up from germline, CDR1 is SGHRS and CDR2 is YFSETQ. The CDR3 is made up of 15 amino acids. The CDR3, as DNA: TGCGCCAGCAGAATAGCGGGAGTGGACCTAGGCGAGCAGTACTTC. Protein: CASRIAGVDLGEQYF.

The chain recombines TRBV28 with TRBJ2-1; 9 bases align to TRBD2. This CDR3 has 17 residues. CDR1 MDHEN and CDR2 SYDVKM come from the germline V gene. V lost 0 bases to trimming and J lost 6 bases; unmatched junction nucleotides: 9. Here the CDR3 reads CASSLWAGGDFGNEQFF. The CDR3 nucleotides are TGTGCCAGCAGTTTATGGGCGGGAGGGGACTTTGGCAATGAGCAGTTCTTC.

As to this clone: Within the sample, other DNA sequences also encode this same CDR3. This chain joins TRBV27 and TRBJ2-7; D not resolved. Per germline, CDR1 MNHEY and CDR2 SMNVEV (reference sequence). V lost 4 bases, J lost 2 bases, and 9 bases lay in between. This CDR3 has 13 amino acids. CDR3 region: CASSSGRAYEQYF. In DNA, the CDR3 is TGTGCCAGCAGTTCCGGGCGTGCCTACGAGCAGTACTTC.

This sequence joins TRBV30 and TRBJ2-3; D uncertain. The CDR3 is made up of 11 amino acids. Germline CDR1 reads GTSNPN; CDR2 reads SVGIG (reference sequence). Trimming removed 2 bases from V and 4 bases from J, with 4 bases in between. The CDR3 region has the DNA TGTGCCTGGAGTTATGCAGATACGCAGTATTTT. It codes for CAWSYADTQYF.

The J gene is TRBJ1-5, the V gene TRBV19, with 9 bases matching TRBD1. Trimming at V came to 4 bases and at J to 4 bases, leaving 5 bases not matched to a gene. CDR1 and CDR2 from the germline V gene are LNHDA and SQIVND (reference sequence). The CDR3 has 15 residues. As DNA, the CDR3 is TGTGCCAGTAGTACGACAGGGGGTTCGAATCAGCCCCAGCATTTT. Protein product: CASSTTGGSNQPQHF. The variable domain in full, completed from reference TRBV19 and TRBJ1-5, reads DGGITQSPKYLFRKEGQNVTLSCEQNLNHDAMYWYRQDPGQGLRLIYYSQIVNDFQKGDIAEGYSVSREKKESFPLTVTSAQKNPTAFYLCASSTTGGSNQPQHFGDGTRLSIL.

The CDR3 nucleotides read TGTGCCAGCTCACCTAGTAGGACAGGGGGTGGACAGCCCCAGCATTTT. Translation: CASSPSRTGGGQPQHF. The chain employs TRBV18 and TRBJ1-5, with TRBD1 matching over 10 bases. The CDR3 runs to 16 residues. With 3 bases clipped from V and 7 bases from J, the junction kept 9 bases outside the gene matches. CDR1 is KGHSH and CDR2 is LQKENI in the germline V gene. Supplemented by reference TRBV18 and TRBJ1-5, the full variable domain reads NAGVMQNPRHLVRRRGQEARLRCSPMKGHSHVYWYRQLPEEGLKFMVYLQKENIIDESGMPKERFSAEFPKEGPSILRIQQVVRGDSAAYFCASSPSRTGGGQPQHFGDGTRLSIL.

This chain links TRBV7-6 with TRBJ1-2; tentatively, D is TRBD1 (5 bases). Trimming took 3 bases from V and 7 from J, leaving 12 bases between them. Germline CDR1 SGHVS, CDR2 FNYEAQ. The CDR3 runs 13 residues. In nucleotides, the CDR3 is TGTGCCAGCAGCTTGGGGCCAGCCGCTGGCTACACCTTC. This sequence encodes CASSLGPAAGYTF.

The chain has TRBV6-5 and TRBJ2-7; weak D call: TRBD2 (7 bases). Germline values: CDR1 MNHEY, CDR2 SVGAGI. This CDR3 has 12 amino acids. Trimming stripped 9 bases from V and 6 bases from J, with 15 bases between. CDR3: CASGGAGREQYF. CDR3 in DNA: TGTGCCAGTGGGGGGGCAGGGCGCGAGCAGTACTTC.

CDR3 DNA sequence: TGTGCCAGCGGCAGGGACAGGGACCACAATGAGCAGTTCTTC. Protein product: CASGRDRDHNEQFF. The V gene is TRBV28, the J gene TRBJ2-1, with 9 bases matching TRBD1. This CDR3 has 14 residues. Germline CDR1 reads MDHEN; CDR2 reads SYDVKM. V lost 8 bases and J lost 5; bases outside the gene matches: 7.

Points on this clone: Other DNA sequences in the sample encode the same CDR3. This rearrangement joins TRBV9 to TRBJ2-3, with D tentatively TRBD2 (6 bases). In germline, CDR1 is SGDLS, CDR2 YYNGEE. This CDR3 is built from 15 residues. V was cut by 0 bases and J by 2 bases, with 10 bases left in between. This CDR3 is CASSVGGTYTDTQYF. In DNA form, the CDR3 reads TGTGCCAGCAGCGTAGGCGGGACCTACACAGATACGCAGTATTTT.

The chain joins TRBV19 to TRBJ1-1; no definite D call. CDR1 and CDR2 (germline): LNHDA, SQIVND (reference sequence). Trimming cost V 7 bases and J 0 bases, with 15 bases left between them. The CDR3 runs to 15 residues. The CDR3 DNA follows: TGTGCCAGTACACAAACAAGACACTTGAACACTGAAGCTTTCTTT. It translates to CASTQTRHLNTEAFF.

The rearrangement links TRBV28 to TRBJ1-5, with D tentatively TRBD1 (5 bases). The germline gives CDR1 MDHEN, CDR2 SYDVKM. V lost 7 bases to trimming and J lost 0 bases, with 19 bases between them. This CDR3 has 17 residues. The CDR3 protein is CASTINSGGYSNQPQHF. The CDR3 DNA sequence: TGTGCCAGCACCATTAATTCCGGGGGTTATAGCAATCAGCCCCAGCATTTT.

The rearrangement joins TRBV6-1 to TRBJ1-1; TRBD1 agrees at 8 bases. Trimming took 1 base from V and 1 from J; bases not matched to a gene: 5. There are 16 residues in the CDR3. Germline values: CDR1 MNHNS, CDR2 SASEGT. The CDR3 nucleotides read TGTGCCAGCAGTGAAGGAGAGGGGACAGGGAACACTGAAGCTTTCTTT. Its protein product is CASSEGEGTGNTEAFF.

The rearrangement links TRBV4-2 to TRBJ2-2; D call uncertain. Trimming removed 5 bases at V and 1 base at J, with 17 bases between. The germline V gene has CDR1 LGHNA and CDR2 YNFKEQ. The CDR3 runs 17 residues. The CDR3 loop is CASSSPEAERNTGELFF. As DNA, the CDR3 is TGTGCCAGCAGCTCTCCCGAGGCAGAAAGGAACACCGGGGAGCTGTTTTTT.

CDR3 in DNA: TGCGCCAGCGGGACAAATTACAATGAGCAGTTCTTC. Its protein is CASGTNYNEQFF. V gene TRBV10-1 combines with J gene TRBJ2-1, with a possible D match to TRBD1 (6 bases). V lost 8 bases and J 4 bases, leaving 9 bases between the germline ends. The germline V gene has CDR1 WNHNN and CDR2 SYGVQD (reference sequence). CDR3 length: 12 residues.

The J gene is TRBJ2-3, the V gene TRBV29-1; 8 bases map to TRBD1. The J segment lost 1 base and the V segment lost 0 bases, leaving 6 bases of the junction unmatched. The CDR3 extends over 16 amino acids. Germline V gene lookup returns CDR1 SQVTM and CDR2 ANQGSEA. The CDR3 is CSVEDDRGSGTDTQYF. The CDR3 DNA reads TGCAGCGTTGAAGATGACAGGGGTTCGGGCACAGATACGCAGTATTTT.

J is TRBJ2-3 and V is TRBV7-2; D is unclear. This CDR3 region has 15 residues. Germline CDR1 and CDR2: SGHTA and FQGNSA. The V end lost 1 base, the J end lost 0 bases, and 8 bases lay between the germline ends. The CDR3 spells CASSLGLSSTDTQYF. The DNA of the CDR3 is TGTGCCAGCAGCTTAGGGCTGTCAAGCACAGATACGCAGTATTTT.